Following are 24 T cell receptor beta chains from one sample sequenced in a study of T-cell memory formation after mild COVID-19. TCRdb analysed the 5' RACE reads with MiXCR anew, one entry per CDR3 protein. This sample has 300,000 to 350,000 distinct CDR3 sequences, with roughly 21% found just once. The specimen was PBMCs or a T cell subset sorted from them (not recorded which). The source of these receptors is a man between 18 and 29 years old who had mild COVID-19 (a few samples of this study predate the infection). Cell type and time point are not known.

This clonotype came up many times. The chain is built from TRBV7-2 and TRBJ2-1; D remains ambiguous. The CDR3 extends over 13 amino acids. Germline V CDR1 and CDR2: SGHTA, FQGNSA. Trimming stripped 3 bases from V and 5 bases from J, with 8 bases between. The CDR3 DNA reads as TGTGCCAGCAGCTTGGGTAGAGACAATGAGCAGTTCTTC. It codes for CASSLGRDNEQFF.

The chain uses TRBV20-1 and TRBJ1-1, with TRBD1 identical over 7 bases. Germline lookup yields CDR1 DFQATT and CDR2 SNEGSKA (reference sequence). CDR3 size: 12 residues. The ends lost 6 bases at V and 8 bases at J; junction bases unmatched: 9. The CDR3 DNA is TGCAGTGCGAGACCAGGGGGGAGGGAAGCTTTCTTT. Translated, it gives CSARPGGREAFF.

This clonotype came up a few times. The chain has TRBV4-3 and TRBJ2-3; no clear D. CDR3 size: 13 residues. Trimming removed 3 bases from V and 3 bases from J, with 7 bases in between. In germline, CDR1 is LGHNA, CDR2 YSLEER. The CDR3 is CASSQRKTDTQYF. The CDR3 DNA reads as TGCGCCAGCAGCCAGCGGAAAACAGATACGCAGTATTTT.

The chain couples TRBV6-5 to TRBJ1-5; D possibly corresponds to TRBD1 (5 bases). Looked up from germline, CDR1 is MNHEY and CDR2 is SVGAGI. V gave up 3 bases and J gave up 6 bases, with 12 bases separating them. The CDR3 totals 14 residues. The CDR3 coding sequence is TGTGCCAGCAGTTATGGGCAGGGTAGTCAGCCCCAGCATTTT. Translation gives CASSYGQGSQPQHF.

The sample holds a few counts of this clonotype. This sequence joins TRBV5-1 and TRBJ1-3; the match to TRBD1 covers 9 bases. The CDR3 contains 17 residues. The junction had 8 bases not matched to a gene; V was cut back by 1 base and J by 3 bases. Germline assignment: CDR1 SGHRS and CDR2 YFSETQ. CDR3: CASSLNRGPKHGNTIYF. CDR3 bases: TGCGCCAGCAGCTTGAACAGGGGGCCGAAGCATGGAAACACCATATATTTT.

This clonotype was counted a few times. This chain joins TRBV5-1 and TRBJ2-5; 8 bases are shared with TRBD2. This CDR3 is built from 16 residues. The ends lost 0 bases at V and 0 bases at J; junction bases unmatched: 4. Germline assignment: CDR1 SGHRS and CDR2 YFSETQ. CDR3 loop: CASSLGVAGNQETQYF. The CDR3 nucleotides are TGCGCCAGCAGCTTGGGAGTAGCGGGGAACCAAGAGACCCAGTACTTC. Filled out from reference TRBV5-1 and TRBJ2-5, the complete variable domain reads KAGVTQTPRYLIKTRGQQVTLSCSPISGHRSVSWYQQTPGQGLQFLFEYFSETQRNKGNFPGRFSGRQFSNSRSEMNVSTLELGDSALYLCASSLGVAGNQETQYFGPGTRLLVL.

CDR3 loop: CASQTGMNTEAFF. The CDR3 nucleotides are TGCGCCAGCCAGACAGGCATGAACACTGAAGCTTTCTTT. The V and J genes are TRBV5-1 and TRBJ1-1; tentative D call: TRBD1 (6 bases). This CDR3 region has 13 residues. In germline, CDR1 is SGHRS, CDR2 YFSETQ. The germline V and J ends were trimmed by 7 bases and 0 bases, with 10 bases remaining between them. The full variable domain, in which reference TRBV5-1 and TRBJ1-1 provide the parts outside the CDR3, is KAGVTQTPRYLIKTRGQQVTLSCSPISGHRSVSWYQQTPGQGLQFLFEYFSETQRNKGNFPGRFSGRQFSNSRSEMNVSTLELGDSALYLCASQTGMNTEAFFGQGTRLTVV.

The V and J genes are TRBV5-1 and TRBJ2-7; D is unresolved. CDR3 size: 17 residues. Looked up from germline, CDR1 is SGHRS and CDR2 is YFSETQ. Trimming removed 1 base at V and 0 bases at J, with 17 bases between. The CDR3 DNA reads as TGCGCCAGCAGCTTGAGGGTCCGGGCTTTGAGCTCCTACGAGCAGTACTTC. Its protein is CASSLRVRALSSYEQYF.

This clonotype was recorded a few times. This sequence joins TRBV6-5 and TRBJ1-5, with D possibly TRBD1 on 5 matching bases. Trimming stripped 6 bases from V and 7 bases from J, with 16 bases between. The CDR3 spans 14 residues. Germline lookup yields CDR1 MNHEY and CDR2 SVGAGI. As DNA, the CDR3 is TGTGCCAGCAGCTCCCAGGGTCAGGACCAGCCCCAGCATTTT. Amino acid sequence: CASSSQGQDQPQHF.

This clonotype showed up just a few times. This chain joins TRBV7-9 and TRBJ2-7; 8 positions match TRBD2. Germline trimming cut 5 bases from V and 0 bases from J; bases unmatched to any gene: 6. Germline assignment: CDR1 SEHNR and CDR2 FQNEAQ (reference sequence). The CDR3 has 15 amino acids. For the CDR3, the DNA is TGTGCCAGCAGCCCACTAGCGGAAAGCTCCTACGAGCAGTACGTC. It is translated as CASSPLAESSYEQYV.

V is TRBV3-1 and J is TRBJ2-2; D is perhaps TRBD2 (6 bases). Germline V gene data show CDR1 as LGHDT and CDR2 as YNNKEL (reference sequence). Trimming cost V 0 bases and J 4 bases, with 21 bases left between them. This CDR3 is built from 19 residues. CDR3 sequence reads: CASSQDYLPQRRGTGELFF. DNA for the CDR3: TGTGCCAGCAGCCAAGATTACCTTCCGCAGCGGCGGGGCACCGGGGAGCTGTTTTTT.

In its sample, this clonotype was seen a few times. V usage is TRBV7-3 and J usage is TRBJ1-1; D is possibly TRBD1 (5 bases). Germline loops: CDR1 SGHTA, CDR2 FQGTGA. The CDR3 is made up of 14 amino acids. Deletions cut 5 bases from V and 0 bases from J, with 10 bases between. The CDR3 is CASSATALNTEAFF. CDR3 DNA sequence: TGTGCCAGCAGCGCGACAGCTTTGAACACTGAAGCTTTCTTT.

The chain is built from TRBV4-3 and TRBJ1-6; TRBD1 matches 8 bases. Germline lookup yields CDR1 LGHNA and CDR2 YSLEER. The CDR3 has 15 amino acids. With 4 bases clipped from V and 8 bases from J, the junction kept 7 bases outside the gene matches. Here the CDR3 reads CASSLDRVGDSPLHF. The CDR3 bases are TGCGCCAGCAGCCTGGACAGGGTGGGGGATTCACCCCTCCACTTT.

CDR3 sequence (DNA): TGTGCCAGCAGCTTATCGTCAGGACGTAATTCACCCCTCCACTTT. Amino acids: CASSLSSGRNSPLHF. The chain recombines TRBV7-3 with TRBJ1-6; D not certain. This CDR3 has 15 amino acids. Trimming shortened V by 2 bases and J by 6 bases, and 11 bases separated the two germline ends. Germline CDR1 reads SGHTA; CDR2 reads FQGTGA.

The chain carries TRBV11-2 and TRBJ2-3; D perhaps matches TRBD2 (6 bases). Trimming took 3 bases from V and 4 from J, leaving 14 bases between them. Germline assignment: CDR1 SGHAT and CDR2 FQNNGV. The CDR3 contains 15 residues. This chain's CDR3 is CASSFGGVAADTQYF. As DNA, the CDR3 is TGTGCCAGCAGCTTTGGCGGGGTGGCGGCAGATACGCAGTATTTT.

This clonotype was recorded a few times. V is TRBV2 and J is TRBJ1-5; a possible D gene is TRBD1 (6 bases). Germline values: CDR1 SNHLY, CDR2 FYNNEI. The CDR3 consists of 13 residues. The germline V and J ends were trimmed by 4 bases and 5 bases, with 9 bases remaining between them. CDR3 nucleotide sequence: TGTGCCAGCAGTGTGGAGGGGGATCAGCCCCAGCATTTT. Amino acid sequence: CASSVEGDQPQHF.

This clonotype showed up just a few times. The chain is built from TRBV7-9 and TRBJ2-3, with D tentatively TRBD2 (6 bases). V dropped 4 bases and J dropped 2 bases, with 13 bases sitting between them. The CDR3 is 15 amino acids. Germline V lookup: CDR1 SEHNR, CDR2 FQNEAQ (reference sequence). The CDR3 sequence is CASSWGGGYTDTQYF. The CDR3 DNA sequence: TGTGCCAGCAGCTGGGGCGGAGGGTACACAGATACGCAGTATTTT.

The chain combines TRBV6-5 with TRBJ1-1; weak D call: TRBD1 (5 bases). Trimming cost V 2 bases and J 4 bases, with 11 bases left between them. The CDR3 runs 14 residues. Germline V gene sequence: CDR1 MNHEY, CDR2 SVGAGI. CDR3 residues: CASSYTGVGTEAFF. In DNA form, the CDR3 reads TGTGCCAGCAGTTACACGGGGGTTGGCACTGAAGCTTTCTTT.

The rearrangement uses TRBV29-1 and TRBJ1-1, with D perhaps matching TRBD1 (6 bases). There are 15 residues in the CDR3. V shed 6 bases and J shed 4 bases, with 21 bases lying between them. Germline lookup yields CDR1 SQVTM and CDR2 ANQGSEA. In DNA, the CDR3 is TGCAGCGTGCACCGGGACACCAACTGGGGCACTGAAGCTTTCTTT. As protein: CSVHRDTNWGTEAFF.

In regard to this clonotype: The DNA is left out, because the CDR3 cannot be placed on it with certainty; the CDR3 is given as TCRdb lists it. The chain carries TRBV10-3 and TRBJ1-5; the table's D call, TRBD1, was not checked against the DNA. In germline, CDR1 is ENHRY, CDR2 SYGVKD. The CDR3 adds up to 18 amino acids, both ends counted. CDR3 residues: CAISTSGWTGGSSQPQHF.

This chain uses TRBV4-3 with TRBJ1-4, with D unresolved. The V and J ends lost 3 bases and 7 bases respectively, with 12 bases between them. This CDR3 is built from 14 residues. Germline V gene lookup returns CDR1 LGHNA and CDR2 YSLEER. The chain's CDR3 is CASSQGPFGEKLFF. Written as DNA, the CDR3 is TGCGCCAGCAGCCAGGGTCCTTTCGGTGAAAAACTGTTTTTT.

This chain joins TRBV13 and TRBJ2-7; D is unclear. Trimming left V 6 bases short and J 7 bases short, with 16 bases between. Germline V gene lookup returns CDR1 PRHDT and CDR2 FYEKMQ (reference sequence). The CDR3 has 13 amino acids. The CDR3 here is CASSSLLKGEQYF. DNA of the CDR3: TGTGCCAGCAGTTCCTTACTAAAAGGGGAGCAGTACTTC.

The chain carries TRBV2 and TRBJ2-7; the match to TRBD1 covers 7 bases. The CDR3 contains 14 residues. J lost 1 base, V lost 6 bases, and 6 bases had no gene match. CDR1 and CDR2 from the germline V gene are SNHLY and FYNNEI. The CDR3 DNA reads TGTGCCAGCAGACTTTCGGGACAGTCCTACGAGCAGTACTTC. It encodes CASRLSGQSYEQYF.

This chain uses TRBV27 with TRBJ1-5; 8 bases agree with TRBD1. Germline assignment: CDR1 MNHEY and CDR2 SMNVEV (reference sequence). The ends lost 4 bases at V and 6 bases at J; junction bases unmatched: 2. This CDR3 region has 13 residues. The CDR3: CASSSGGVQPQHF. The CDR3 nucleotides read TGTGCCAGCAGTTCAGGGGGCGTTCAGCCCCAGCATTTT.